This T cell receptor beta chain appears in the sequencing data of a study of shared clonotypes between healthy human individuals. This CDR3 has 15 amino acids. Germline V gives CDR1 SEHNR, CDR2 FQNEAQ (reference sequence). The V end was cut by 0 bases, the J end by 6 bases, with 15 bases between. The method was immunoSEQ multiplex PCR; TCRdb's version includes in-frame clones alone and lacks a portion of them. The sample has a few hundred thousand clones, 73% seen once. This clone has a single count. The rearrangement uses TRBV7-9 and TRBJ2-7; no clear D. This clonotype was obtained from a man aged 25-45 years in good health. Material: memory CD4+ T cells sorted from blood. Specified subset: CD45RA-negative fraction. The DNA of the CDR3 is TGTGCCAGCAGCTTAGCGCTTCCTGGGTTGAGCGAGCAGTACTTC. Protein product: CASSLALPGLSEQYF.